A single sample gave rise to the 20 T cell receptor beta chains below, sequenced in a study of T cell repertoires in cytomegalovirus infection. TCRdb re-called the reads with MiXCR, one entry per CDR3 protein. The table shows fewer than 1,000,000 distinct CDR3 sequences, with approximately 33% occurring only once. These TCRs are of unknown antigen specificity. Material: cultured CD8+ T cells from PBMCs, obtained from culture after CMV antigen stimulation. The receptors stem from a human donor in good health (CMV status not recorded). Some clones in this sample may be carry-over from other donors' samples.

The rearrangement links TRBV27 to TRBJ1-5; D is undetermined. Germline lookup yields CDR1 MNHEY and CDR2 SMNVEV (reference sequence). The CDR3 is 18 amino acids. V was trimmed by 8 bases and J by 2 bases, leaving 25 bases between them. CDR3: CASSLAIPGGYGNQPQHF. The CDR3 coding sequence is TGTGCCAGCTCCCTGGCGATCCCCGGAGGATATGGCAATCAGCCCCAGCATTTT.

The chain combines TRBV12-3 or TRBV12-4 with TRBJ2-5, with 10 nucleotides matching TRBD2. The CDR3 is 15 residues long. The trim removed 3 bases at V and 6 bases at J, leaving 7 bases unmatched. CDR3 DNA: TGTGCCAGCAGTTTCTCCAGCGGGGGGGCCAAGACCCAGTACTTC. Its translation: CASSFSSGGAKTQYF.

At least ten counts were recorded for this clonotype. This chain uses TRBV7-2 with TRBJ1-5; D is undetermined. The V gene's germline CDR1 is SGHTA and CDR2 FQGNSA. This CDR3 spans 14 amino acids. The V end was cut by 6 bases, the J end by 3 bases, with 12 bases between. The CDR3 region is CASSWELINQPQHF. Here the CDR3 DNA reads TGTGCCAGCAGTTGGGAGCTAATCAATCAGCCCCAGCATTTT.

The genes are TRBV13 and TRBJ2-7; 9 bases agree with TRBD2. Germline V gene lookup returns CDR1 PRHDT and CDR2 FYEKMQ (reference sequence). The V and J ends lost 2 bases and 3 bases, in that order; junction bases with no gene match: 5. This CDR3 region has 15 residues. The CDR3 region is CASSLSSGAYYEQYF. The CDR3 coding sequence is TGTGCCAGCAGCTTATCTAGCGGGGCCTACTACGAGCAGTACTTC.

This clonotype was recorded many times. This CDR3 is CASSPSGQGLVYGYTF. CDR3 sequence (DNA): TGTGCCAGCAGCCCCTCGGGACAGGGGTTAGTTTATGGCTACACCTTC. V gene TRBV7-2 combines with J gene TRBJ1-2, with 10 bases identical to TRBD1. The junction had 11 bases not matched to a gene; V was cut back by 5 bases and J by 5 bases. The CDR3 is 16 amino acids. Germline V CDR1 and CDR2: SGHTA, FQGNSA.

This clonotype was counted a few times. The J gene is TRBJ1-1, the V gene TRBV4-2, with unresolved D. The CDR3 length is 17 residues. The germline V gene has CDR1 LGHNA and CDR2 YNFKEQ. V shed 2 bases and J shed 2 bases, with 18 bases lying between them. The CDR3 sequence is CASSQLIPTKGNTEAFF. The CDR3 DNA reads TGTGCCAGCAGCCAACTCATTCCTACTAAGGGAAACACTGAAGCTTTCTTT.

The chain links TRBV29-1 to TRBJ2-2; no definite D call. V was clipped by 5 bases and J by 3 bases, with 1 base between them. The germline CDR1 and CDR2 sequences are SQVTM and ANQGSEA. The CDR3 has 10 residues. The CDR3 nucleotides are TGCAGCGTTTACACCGGGGAGCTGTTTTTT. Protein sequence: CSVYTGELFF.

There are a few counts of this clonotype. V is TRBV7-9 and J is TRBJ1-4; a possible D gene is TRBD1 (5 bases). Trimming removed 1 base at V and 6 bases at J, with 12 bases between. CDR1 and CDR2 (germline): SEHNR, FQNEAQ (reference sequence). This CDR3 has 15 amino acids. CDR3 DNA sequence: TGTGCCAGCAGCTTAGGAGGGGCAGGGCATGAAAAACTGTTTTTT. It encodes CASSLGGAGHEKLFF.

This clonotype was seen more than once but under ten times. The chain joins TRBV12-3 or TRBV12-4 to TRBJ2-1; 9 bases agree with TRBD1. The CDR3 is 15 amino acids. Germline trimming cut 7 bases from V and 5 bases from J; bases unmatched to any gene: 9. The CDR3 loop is CASNLRDRADNEQFF. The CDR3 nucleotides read TGTGCCAGCAACCTCCGGGACAGGGCCGACAATGAGCAGTTCTTC.

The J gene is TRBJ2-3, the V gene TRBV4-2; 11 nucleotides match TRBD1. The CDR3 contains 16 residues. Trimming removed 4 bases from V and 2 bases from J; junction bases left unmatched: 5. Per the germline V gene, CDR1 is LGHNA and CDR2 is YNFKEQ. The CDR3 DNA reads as TGTGCCAGCAGCCCCGGACAGGGGGCCTACACAGATACGCAGTATTTT. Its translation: CASSPGQGAYTDTQYF.

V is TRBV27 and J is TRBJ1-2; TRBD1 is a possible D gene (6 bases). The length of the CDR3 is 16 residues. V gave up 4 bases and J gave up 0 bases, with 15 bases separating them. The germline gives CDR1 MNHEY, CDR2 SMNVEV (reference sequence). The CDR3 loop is CASSSWKTGPNYGYTF. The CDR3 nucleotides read TGTGCCAGCAGTTCCTGGAAGACAGGCCCTAACTATGGCTACACCTTC.

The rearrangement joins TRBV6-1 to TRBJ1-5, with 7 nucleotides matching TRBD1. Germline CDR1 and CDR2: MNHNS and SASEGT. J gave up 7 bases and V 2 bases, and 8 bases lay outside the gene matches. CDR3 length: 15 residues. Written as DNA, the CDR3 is TGTGCCAGCAGTGAATGGAACAGGGGACACCAGCCCCAGCATTTT. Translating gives CASSEWNRGHQPQHF.

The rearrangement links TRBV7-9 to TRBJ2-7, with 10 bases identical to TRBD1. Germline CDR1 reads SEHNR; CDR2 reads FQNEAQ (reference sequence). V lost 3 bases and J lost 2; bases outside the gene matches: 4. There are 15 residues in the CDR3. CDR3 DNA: TGTGCCAGCAGCTTTGGACAGGGGGGAGCCTACGAGCAGTACTTC. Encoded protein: CASSFGQGGAYEQYF.

CDR3 nucleotides: TGTGCCAGCAGTCTCAGGGACGACTACGAGCAGTACTTC. It is translated as CASSLRDDYEQYF. The chain links TRBV7-6 to TRBJ2-7; D tentatively fits TRBD1 or TRBD2 (5 bases each). The CDR3 length is 13 residues. Germline V gene sequence: CDR1 SGHVS, CDR2 FNYEAQ. Trimming removed 6 bases from V and 3 bases from J, with 12 bases in between.

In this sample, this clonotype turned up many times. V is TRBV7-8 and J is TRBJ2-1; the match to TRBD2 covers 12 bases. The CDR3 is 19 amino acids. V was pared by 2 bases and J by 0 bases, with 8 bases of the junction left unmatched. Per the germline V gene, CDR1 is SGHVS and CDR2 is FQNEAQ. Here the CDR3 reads CASSLRLAGGPSSYNEQFF. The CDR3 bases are TGTGCCAGCAGCTTACGGCTAGCGGGGGGGCCGAGCTCCTACAATGAGCAGTTCTTC. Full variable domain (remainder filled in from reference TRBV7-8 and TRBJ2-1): GAGVSQSPRYKVAKRGQDVALRCDPISGHVSLFWYQQALGQGPEFLTYFQNEAQLDKSGLPSDRFFAERPEGSVSTLKIQRTQQEDSAVYLCASSLRLAGGPSSYNEQFFGPGTRLTVL.

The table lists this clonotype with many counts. Here the CDR3 reads CASSLSSVNNEQFF. CDR3 coding DNA: TGTGCCAGCAGCTTATCATCTGTAAACAATGAGCAGTTCTTC. The V and J genes are TRBV11-2 and TRBJ2-1; no clear D gene. This CDR3 is 14 amino acids long. Germline lookup yields CDR1 SGHAT and CDR2 FQNNGV. The V end was cut by 2 bases, the J end by 5 bases, with 10 bases between.

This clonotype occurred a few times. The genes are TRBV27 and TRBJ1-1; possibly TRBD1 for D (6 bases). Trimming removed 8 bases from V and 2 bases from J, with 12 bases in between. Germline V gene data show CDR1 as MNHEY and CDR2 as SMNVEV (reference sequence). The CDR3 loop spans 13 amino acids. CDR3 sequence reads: CASGFRGNTEAFF. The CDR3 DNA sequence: TGTGCCAGCGGATTCAGGGGAAACACTGAAGCTTTCTTT.

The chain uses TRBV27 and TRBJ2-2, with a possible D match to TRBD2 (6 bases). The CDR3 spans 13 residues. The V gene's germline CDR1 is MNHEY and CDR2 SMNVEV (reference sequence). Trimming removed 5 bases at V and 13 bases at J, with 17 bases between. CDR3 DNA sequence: TGTGCCAGCAGTCCCAGCGCCAGGGAGGTGCTGTTTTTT. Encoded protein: CASSPSAREVLFF.

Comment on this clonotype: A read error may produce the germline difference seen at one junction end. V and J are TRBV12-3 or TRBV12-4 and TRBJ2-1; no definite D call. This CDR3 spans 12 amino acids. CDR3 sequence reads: CVSTSNMNEQFF. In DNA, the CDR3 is TGTGTCAGCACCAGCAACATGAATGAGCAGTTCTTC.

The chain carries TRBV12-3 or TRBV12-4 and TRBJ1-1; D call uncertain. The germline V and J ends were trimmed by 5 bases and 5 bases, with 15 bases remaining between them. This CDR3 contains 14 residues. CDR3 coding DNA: TGTGCCAGCAGTGCCGGACTGGGCGGGACTGAAGCTTTCTTT. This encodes CASSAGLGGTEAFF.